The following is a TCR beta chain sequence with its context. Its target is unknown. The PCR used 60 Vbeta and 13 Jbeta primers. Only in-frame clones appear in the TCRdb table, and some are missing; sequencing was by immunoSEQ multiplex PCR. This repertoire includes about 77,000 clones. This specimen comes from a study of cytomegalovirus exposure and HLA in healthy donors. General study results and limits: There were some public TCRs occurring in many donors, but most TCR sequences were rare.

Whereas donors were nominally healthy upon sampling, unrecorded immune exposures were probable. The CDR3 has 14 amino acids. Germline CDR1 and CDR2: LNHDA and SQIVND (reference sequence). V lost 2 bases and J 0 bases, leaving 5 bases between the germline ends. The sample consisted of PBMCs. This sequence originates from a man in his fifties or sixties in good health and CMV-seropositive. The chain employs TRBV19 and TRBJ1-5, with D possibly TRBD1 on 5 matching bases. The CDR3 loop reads CASSIQGSNQPQHF. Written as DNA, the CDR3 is TGTGCCAGTAGTATACAGGGTAGCAATCAGCCCCAGCATTTT.